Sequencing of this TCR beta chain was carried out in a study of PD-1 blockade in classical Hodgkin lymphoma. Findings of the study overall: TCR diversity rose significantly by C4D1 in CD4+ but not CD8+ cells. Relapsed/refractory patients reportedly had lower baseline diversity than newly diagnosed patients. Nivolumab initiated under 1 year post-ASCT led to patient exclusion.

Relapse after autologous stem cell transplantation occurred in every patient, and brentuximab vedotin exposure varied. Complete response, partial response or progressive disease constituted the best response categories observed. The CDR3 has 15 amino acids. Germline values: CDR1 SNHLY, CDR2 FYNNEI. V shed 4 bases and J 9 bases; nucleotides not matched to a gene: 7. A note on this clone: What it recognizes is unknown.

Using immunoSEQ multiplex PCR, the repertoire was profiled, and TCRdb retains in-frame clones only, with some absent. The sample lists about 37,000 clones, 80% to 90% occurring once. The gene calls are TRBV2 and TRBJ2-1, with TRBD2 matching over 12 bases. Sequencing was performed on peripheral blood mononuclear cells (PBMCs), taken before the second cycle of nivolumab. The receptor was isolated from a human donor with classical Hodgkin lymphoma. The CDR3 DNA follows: TGTGCCAGCAGTGGACTAGCGGGAGAGGCGGGTGAGCAGTTCTTC. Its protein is CASSGLAGEAGEQFF.